The 13 T cell receptor beta chains presented below share a single source sample, sequenced in a study of shared clonotypes between healthy human individuals (dated by TCRdb to the early 2020s). The library was obtained by the immunoSEQ multiplex PCR assay. The table comes from immuneACCESS by way of TCRdb, which keeps in-frame sequences with V and J called. Part of the clones is missing from these tables; in studies checked, under half for an unresolved V gene and the rest for unknown reasons. For this sample there are about 2.5 million clones; 92% appear just once. 0.37% of the sample is held by the ten biggest clonotypes. The sequenced sample was naive CD4+ T cells from PBMCs. The label giving this sample's cell subset or site can be read as: CD45RA+ positively selected. Every receptor here comes from a man aged 18 to 29 in good health. Some clones in this sample may be carry-over from other donors' samples.

The rearrangement links TRBV29-1 to TRBJ2-1, with D possibly being TRBD2 (6 bases). This CDR3 spans 12 amino acids. Germline-derived CDR1 and CDR2 are SQVTM and ANQGSEA. With 6 bases removed from V and 6 bases from J, the gap between germline ends came to 12 bases. CDR3 nucleotide sequence: TGCAGCGTCCTGACTAGTCCCAATGAGCAGTTCTTC. This codes for CSVLTSPNEQFF.

In DNA form, the CDR3 reads TGTGCCAGCAGCTTAATTCGGGAACTGAACTACGAGCAGTACTTC. Its protein is CASSLIRELNYEQYF. This rearrangement joins TRBV7-8 to TRBJ2-7; possibly TRBD2 for D (5 bases). V lost 2 bases, J lost 3 bases, and 14 bases lay in between. The CDR3 is 15 amino acids. CDR1 and CDR2 (germline): SGHVS, FQNEAQ.

V usage is TRBV6-4 and J usage is TRBJ2-7, with 10 bases aligning to TRBD2. V dropped 2 bases and J dropped 5; count of bases not matched to a gene: 15. Germline values: CDR1 MRHNA, CDR2 SNTAGT. The CDR3 has 18 residues. The CDR3 region is CASSDPNLAGGPPHEQYF. The CDR3 coding sequence is TGTGCCAGCAGTGACCCGAATTTAGCGGGAGGCCCCCCCCACGAGCAGTACTTC.

The chain uses TRBV7-9 and TRBJ1-4; D might be TRBD1 (5 bases). The germline gives CDR1 SEHNR, CDR2 FQNEAQ (reference sequence). Trimming removed 5 bases from V and 0 bases from J, with 16 bases in between. CDR3 length: 17 residues. The CDR3 nucleotides are TGTGCCAGCAGCCCGAGGGGAGGAGAAGCAACTAATGAAAAACTGTTTTTT. Its translation is CASSPRGGEATNEKLFF.

The chain is built from TRBV7-9 and TRBJ2-2; no clear D. CDR1 SEHNR and CDR2 FQNEAQ come from the germline V gene (reference sequence). V lost 3 bases and J 5 bases, leaving 10 bases between the germline ends. The CDR3 is 14 amino acids. The CDR3 DNA reads TGTGCCAGCAGCTTTTTTGGGGTGACCGGGGAGCTGTTTTTT. This encodes CASSFFGVTGELFF.

The V and J genes are TRBV11-1 and TRBJ2-5, with a weak D call TRBD1 (6 bases). V lost 5 bases, J lost 3 bases, and 10 bases lay in between. The germline gives CDR1 SGHAT, CDR2 FQDESV (reference sequence). The CDR3 is made up of 13 amino acids. The CDR3 DNA reads as TGTGCCAGCAGCCCGTCAGGGGAAGAGACCCAGTACTTC. Its translation: CASSPSGEETQYF.

In DNA form, the CDR3 reads TGCAGCGTTGAGTCCCAGTCGCTTTTTTCCTACAATGAGCAGTTCTTC. This sequence encodes CSVESQSLFSYNEQFF. The J gene is TRBJ2-1, the V gene TRBV29-1, with D unresolved. This CDR3 spans 16 amino acids. The ends were cut back, 3 bases at V and 1 base at J, with 16 bases in the middle. Per germline, CDR1 SQVTM and CDR2 ANQGSEA.

The chain combines TRBV9 with TRBJ2-3; 11 bases match TRBD2. Germline V lookup: CDR1 SGDLS, CDR2 YYNGEE. This CDR3 contains 18 residues. V shed 1 base and J 0 bases; nucleotides not matched to a gene: 7. CDR3 sequence: CASSVSLTSGISTDTQYF. The CDR3, as DNA: TGTGCCAGCAGCGTATCCCTGACTAGCGGGATAAGCACAGATACGCAGTATTTT.

The gene calls are TRBV28 and TRBJ1-2, with D perhaps matching TRBD1 (5 bases). CDR1 is MDHEN and CDR2 is SYDVKM in the germline V gene. Trimming removed 6 bases at V and 7 bases at J, with 18 bases between. There are 14 residues in the CDR3. CDR3 DNA: TGTGCCAGCAGCCTTGGGGCCGGGGGTGGTGGCTACACCTTC. Amino acid sequence: CASSLGAGGGGYTF.

V is TRBV7-2 and J is TRBJ2-4, with 8 bases fitting TRBD2. With 1 base clipped from V and 7 bases from J, the junction kept 9 bases outside the gene matches. Germline lookup yields CDR1 SGHTA and CDR2 FQGNSA. CDR3 length: 16 residues. The DNA of the CDR3 is TGTGCCAGCAGCTTAGAAAGTACTAGCGGCCTCAACATTCAGTACTTC. It codes for CASSLESTSGLNIQYF.

J is TRBJ1-5 and V is TRBV6-6; D not resolved. The V end lost 8 bases, the J end lost 2 bases, and 7 bases lay between the germline ends. The CDR3 covers 12 residues. In germline, CDR1 is MNHNY, CDR2 SVGAGI (reference sequence). The CDR3 sequence is CASRNGNQPQHF. The CDR3 bases are TGTGCCAGCCGAAACGGCAATCAGCCCCAGCATTTT.

This chain uses TRBV7-9 with TRBJ1-4; D unclear. The CDR3 is 15 residues long. Germline V gene lookup returns CDR1 SEHNR and CDR2 FQNEAQ (reference sequence). Between the trimmed V and J ends, which lost 5 bases and 4 bases, there was a span of 14 bases. The CDR3 is CASSRFQDYNEKLFF. The CDR3 DNA sequence: TGTGCCAGCAGCCGGTTCCAGGATTATAATGAAAAACTGTTTTTT.

The chain employs TRBV28 and TRBJ2-3, with D possibly being TRBD1 (6 bases). Germline V gene lookup returns CDR1 MDHEN and CDR2 SYDVKM. Between the trimmed V and J ends, which lost 5 bases and 1 base, there was a span of 16 bases. This CDR3 has 16 amino acids. For the CDR3, the DNA is TGTGCCAGCAGTCCCCACACGGACAGACGCACAGATACGCAGTATTTT. Translation gives CASSPHTDRRTDTQYF.